This is a list of T cell receptor beta chains from one sample in a study of response to subunit inactivated influenza vaccine. Using its own MiXCR run on the RT-PCR reads, TCRdb lists one record per CDR3 protein. This table holds a few hundred thousand distinct CDR3 sequences, approximately 21% found once. The material was PBMCs from blood, obtained approximately 20 months after vaccination. These receptors originate from a man aged 45 to 75 who received an inactivated influenza vaccine. CDR3s include the opening cysteine and the closing phenylalanine or tryptophan. Each record gives: D gene, clone size, J gene, V gene, CDR3 protein, CDR3 DNA. The D gene is left open where the match is weak. The listing skips clone size in some rows; elsewhere it reads once, few, many or a size class.

d_call: NA; clone_size: NA; j_call: TRBJ2-7; v_call: TRBV6-2/TRBV6-3; cdr3_aa: CASRDISGRGSYEQYF; cdr3_nt: TGTGCCAGCAGGGATATTTCGGGACGGGGGTCCTACGAGCAGTACTTC
d_call: NA; clone_size: many; j_call: TRBJ1-5; v_call: TRBV10-3; cdr3_aa: CAISETDRANQPQHF; cdr3_nt: TGTGCCATCAGTGAGACGGACAGAGCAAATCAGCCCCAGCATTTT
d_call: NA; clone_size: once; j_call: TRBJ2-3; v_call: TRBV4-2; cdr3_aa: CASSQDGGNTDTQYF; cdr3_nt: TGTGCCAGCAGCCAAGATGGCGGAAACACAGATACGCAGTATTTT
d_call: TRBD2; clone_size: few; j_call: TRBJ2-1; v_call: TRBV2; cdr3_aa: CASSESGRGNEQFF; cdr3_nt: TGTGCCAGCAGTGAAAGCGGGAGGGGTAATGAGCAGTTCTTC
d_call: NA; clone_size: NA; j_call: TRBJ2-5; v_call: TRBV6-5; cdr3_aa: CTSSSFRVETQYF; cdr3_nt: TGTACCAGCAGTTCCTTCAGGGTGGAGACCCAGTACTTC
d_call: NA; clone_size: NA; j_call: TRBJ1-1; v_call: TRBV20-1; cdr3_aa: CSASKAGLDRTEAFF; cdr3_nt: TGCAGTGCTAGCAAGGCCGGCCTTGACAGGACTGAAGCTTTCTTT
d_call: TRBD1; clone_size: many; j_call: TRBJ1-4; v_call: TRBV7-6; cdr3_aa: CASSSGTGRSASEKLFF; cdr3_nt: TGTGCCAGCAGCTCCGGGACAGGGAGATCGGCAAGTGAAAAACTGTTTTTT
d_call: NA; clone_size: few; j_call: TRBJ1-2; v_call: TRBV20-1; cdr3_aa: CSASRGDTYTF; cdr3_nt: TGCAGTGCTAGTAGAGGTGACACCTACACCTTC
d_call: NA; clone_size: few; j_call: TRBJ1-5; v_call: TRBV20-1; cdr3_aa: CSSWEVDPNQPQHF; cdr3_nt: TGCAGTAGTTGGGAGGTGGACCCCAATCAGCCCCAGCATTTT
d_call: NA; clone_size: few; j_call: TRBJ2-7; v_call: TRBV7-2; cdr3_aa: CASSLGPPANMYEQYF; cdr3_nt: TGTGCCAGCAGCTTAGGGCCCCCAGCTAACATGTACGAGCAGTACTTC
d_call: TRBD1; clone_size: many; j_call: TRBJ1-1; v_call: TRBV20-1; cdr3_aa: CSASTGGRTEAFF; cdr3_nt: TGCAGTGCTTCGACAGGGGGCAGAACTGAAGCTTTCTTT
d_call: NA; clone_size: many; j_call: TRBJ1-3; v_call: TRBV7-9; cdr3_aa: CASSLETSGSGNTIYF; cdr3_nt: TGTGCCAGCAGCTTGGAGACCTCAGGGTCTGGAAACACCATATATTTT
d_call: NA; clone_size: NA; j_call: TRBJ1-2; v_call: TRBV20-1; cdr3_aa: CSARESDGIYGYTF; cdr3_nt: TGCAGTGCTAGAGAATCGGACGGAATCTATGGCTACACCTTC
d_call: TRBD1; clone_size: few; j_call: TRBJ2-3; v_call: TRBV5-1; cdr3_aa: CASSLTGAMGDTQYF; cdr3_nt: TGCGCCAGCAGCTTAACAGGGGCAATGGGGGATACGCAGTATTTT
d_call: NA; clone_size: NA; j_call: TRBJ2-7; v_call: TRBV2; cdr3_aa: CASKRIGEQYF; cdr3_nt: TGTGCCAGCAAACGAATCGGCGAGCAGTACTTC
d_call: NA; clone_size: NA; j_call: TRBJ2-7; v_call: TRBV2; cdr3_aa: CASSEAKYEPLSNEQYF; cdr3_nt: TGTGCCAGCAGTGAAGCGAAATATGAACCCCTGTCCAACGAGCAGTACTTC
d_call: TRBD2; clone_size: NA; j_call: TRBJ2-1; v_call: TRBV6-2/TRBV6-3; cdr3_aa: CASSESGIMGNEQFF; cdr3_nt: TGTGCCAGCAGCGAAAGCGGGATAATGGGCAATGAGCAGTTCTTC
d_call: NA; clone_size: NA; j_call: TRBJ1-5; v_call: TRBV6-1; cdr3_aa: CASSEGTDLPPQHF; cdr3_nt: TGTGCCAGCAGTGAAGGGACAGACCTCCCGCCCCAGCATTTT
d_call: NA; clone_size: NA; j_call: TRBJ2-5; v_call: TRBV20-1; cdr3_aa: CSARDPVRQETQYF; cdr3_nt: TGCAGTGCTAGAGATCCGGTCAGGCAAGAGACCCAGTACTTC
d_call: NA; clone_size: many; j_call: TRBJ1-1; v_call: TRBV4-3; cdr3_aa: CASSQVSFGVGTEAFF; cdr3_nt: TGCGCCAGCAGCCAAGTATCGTTTGGAGTTGGCACTGAAGCTTTCTTT
d_call: TRBD1; clone_size: few; j_call: TRBJ1-2; v_call: TRBV5-5; cdr3_aa: CASSLADRVDGYTF; cdr3_nt: TGTGCCAGCAGCTTGGCGGACAGGGTGGATGGCTACACCTTC
d_call: TRBD1; clone_size: NA; j_call: TRBJ2-7; v_call: TRBV29-1; cdr3_aa: CSVEVMGQGSYEQYF; cdr3_nt: TGCAGCGTTGAAGTGATGGGACAGGGGTCCTACGAGCAGTACTTC
d_call: TRBD2; clone_size: few; j_call: TRBJ2-1; v_call: TRBV20-1; cdr3_aa: CSAGGGTSGIPNEQFF; cdr3_nt: TGCAGTGCTGGAGGGGGGACTAGCGGGATCCCCAATGAGCAGTTCTTC
d_call: NA; clone_size: many; j_call: TRBJ1-2; v_call: TRBV4-1; cdr3_aa: CASSRGTVNYGYTF; cdr3_nt: TGCGCCAGCAGCCGAGGGACCGTTAACTATGGCTACACCTTC
d_call: NA; clone_size: NA; j_call: TRBJ1-2; v_call: TRBV29-1; cdr3_aa: CSVDRTAPNYGYTF; cdr3_nt: TGCAGCGTTGATAGGACAGCTCCTAACTATGGCTACACCTTC
d_call: NA; clone_size: many; j_call: TRBJ1-1; v_call: TRBV4-3; cdr3_aa: CASSQGRGADTEAFF; cdr3_nt: TGCGCCAGCAGCCAAGGACGGGGGGCGGACACTGAAGCTTTCTTT
d_call: NA; clone_size: NA; j_call: TRBJ1-6; v_call: TRBV6-1; cdr3_aa: CASTRTDSSYNSPLHF; cdr3_nt: TGTGCCAGCACTCGGACAGACAGCTCCTATAATTCACCCCTCCACTTT
d_call: TRBD1; clone_size: few; j_call: TRBJ1-1; v_call: TRBV10-3; cdr3_aa: CAISGGGGYTEAFF; cdr3_nt: TGTGCCATCAGTGGGGGAGGGGGCTACACTGAAGCTTTCTTT
d_call: NA; clone_size: NA; j_call: TRBJ2-7; v_call: TRBV29-1; cdr3_aa: CSVQTRHATVEQYF; cdr3_nt: TGCAGCGTCCAAACACGTCATGCTACCGTGGAGCAGTACTTC
d_call: TRBD1; clone_size: few; j_call: TRBJ1-1; v_call: TRBV25-1; cdr3_aa: CASSGRTGWHTEAFF; cdr3_nt: TGTGCCAGCAGTGGAAGGACAGGGTGGCACACTGAAGCTTTCTTT
d_call: NA; clone_size: NA; j_call: TRBJ2-3; v_call: TRBV6-5; cdr3_aa: CASSYPTGAQYF; cdr3_nt: TGTGCCAGCAGTTACCCCACCGGGGCGCAGTATTTT
d_call: NA; clone_size: NA; j_call: TRBJ1-1; v_call: TRBV12-3/TRBV12-4; cdr3_aa: CASSLVEGMNTEAFF; cdr3_nt: TGTGCCAGCAGTTTAGTGGAGGGGATGAACACTGAAGCTTTCTTT
d_call: TRBD2; clone_size: few; j_call: TRBJ2-5; v_call: TRBV25-1; cdr3_aa: CASSEERGFQETQYF; cdr3_nt: TGTGCCAGCAGTGAGGAGCGGGGATTCCAAGAGACCCAGTACTTC
d_call: TRBD1; clone_size: NA; j_call: TRBJ1-1; v_call: TRBV11-1; cdr3_aa: CASSPFSSGQGKRNTEAFF; cdr3_nt: TGTGCCAGCAGCCCATTCTCTTCTGGACAGGGGAAGAGGAACACTGAAGCTTTCTTT
d_call: NA; clone_size: few; j_call: TRBJ2-1; v_call: TRBV21-1; cdr3_aa: CASSKWGLAGGPSSYNEQFF; cdr3_nt: TGTGCCAGCAGCAAATGGGGACTAGCGGGAGGGCCGAGCTCCTACAATGAGCAGTTCTTC
d_call: NA; clone_size: few; j_call: TRBJ1-1; v_call: TRBV6-5; cdr3_aa: CASSYRVVDTEAFF; cdr3_nt: TGTGCCAGCAGTTACAGGGTGGTGGACACTGAAGCTTTCTTT
d_call: NA; clone_size: NA; j_call: TRBJ2-7; v_call: TRBV9; cdr3_aa: CASSAGGGRGNEQYF; cdr3_nt: TGTGCCAGCAGCGCGGGGGGCGGGAGAGGGAACGAGCAGTACTTC
d_call: NA; clone_size: NA; j_call: TRBJ2-1; v_call: TRBV6-5; cdr3_aa: CASSPLGGEQFF; cdr3_nt: TGTGCCAGCAGTCCCCTCGGAGGTGAGCAGTTCTTC
d_call: NA; clone_size: many; j_call: TRBJ1-5; v_call: TRBV6-2/TRBV6-3; cdr3_aa: CASSSRPSQPQHF; cdr3_nt: TGTGCCAGCAGTTCAAGACCTAGCCAGCCCCAGCATTTT
d_call: NA; clone_size: few; j_call: TRBJ1-6; v_call: TRBV10-3; cdr3_aa: CAISDDISSPLHF; cdr3_nt: TGTGCCATCAGTGACGACATCAGTTCACCCCTCCACTTT
d_call: TRBD1; clone_size: NA; j_call: TRBJ2-7; v_call: TRBV4-2; cdr3_aa: CASSRDRGHSYEQYF; cdr3_nt: TGTGCCAGCAGCCGAGACAGGGGGCATTCCTACGAGCAGTACTTC
d_call: NA; clone_size: few; j_call: TRBJ2-7; v_call: TRBV6-2/TRBV6-3; cdr3_aa: CASSYSWRSSYEQYF; cdr3_nt: TGTGCCAGCAGTTACTCGTGGCGGAGCTCCTACGAGCAGTACTTC
d_call: TRBD1; clone_size: many; j_call: TRBJ1-1; v_call: TRBV7-6; cdr3_aa: CASSSISLYRDRIRNTEAFF; cdr3_nt: TGTGCCAGCAGCTCGATTAGCCTTTACCGGGACAGAATACGGAACACTGAAGCTTTCTTT
d_call: NA; clone_size: NA; j_call: TRBJ2-2; v_call: TRBV6-2/TRBV6-3; cdr3_aa: CASSPIWGLGANTGELFF; cdr3_nt: TGTGCCAGCAGCCCCATATGGGGACTCGGCGCGAACACCGGGGAGCTGTTTTTT
d_call: NA; clone_size: NA; j_call: TRBJ1-1; v_call: TRBV20-1; cdr3_aa: CSAKRQMMNTEALF; cdr3_nt: TGCAGTGCTAAGAGACAGATGATGAACACTGAAGCTTTATTT
d_call: TRBD2; clone_size: few; j_call: TRBJ2-3; v_call: TRBV4-2; cdr3_aa: CASEEGGRITDTQYF; cdr3_nt: TGTGCCAGCGAGGAGGGCGGGAGGATTACAGATACGCAGTATTTT
d_call: NA; clone_size: many; j_call: TRBJ2-7; v_call: TRBV5-1; cdr3_aa: CASSLTTVVYEQYF; cdr3_nt: TGCGCCAGCAGCTTAACAACAGTTGTCTACGAGCAGTACTTC
d_call: NA; clone_size: NA; j_call: TRBJ1-2; v_call: TRBV7-9; cdr3_aa: CASTPPAVDYGYTF; cdr3_nt: TGTGCCAGCACCCCCCCGGCAGTAGACTATGGCTACACCTTC
d_call: NA; clone_size: NA; j_call: TRBJ1-5; v_call: TRBV4-3; cdr3_aa: CASSQDWGPYSNQPQHF; cdr3_nt: TGCGCCAGCAGCCAAGATTGGGGGCCCTATAGCAATCAGCCCCAGCATTTT
d_call: NA; clone_size: NA; j_call: TRBJ2-7; v_call: TRBV6-1; cdr3_aa: CASSLGNFDYEQYF; cdr3_nt: TGTGCCAGCAGCCTCGGGAATTTTGACTACGAGCAGTACTTC
d_call: TRBD2; clone_size: NA; j_call: TRBJ2-1; v_call: TRBV5-1; cdr3_aa: CASRPGRTGASSGRGSNEQFF; cdr3_nt: TGCGCCAGCAGGCCTGGAAGGACGGGGGCCTCTAGCGGGAGGGGTAGTAATGAGCAGTTCTTC
d_call: NA; clone_size: few; j_call: TRBJ2-7; v_call: TRBV15; cdr3_aa: CATSRDLGILYEQYF; cdr3_nt: TGTGCCACCAGCAGAGATCTAGGGATCCTCTACGAGCAGTACTTC
d_call: TRBD1; clone_size: NA; j_call: TRBJ1-6; v_call: TRBV20-1; cdr3_aa: CSARGTGELGSPLHF; cdr3_nt: TGCAGTGCTAGGGGGACAGGGGAACTTGGTTCACCCCTCCACTTT
d_call: NA; clone_size: NA; j_call: TRBJ2-4; v_call: TRBV6-6; cdr3_aa: CASSSGGIQYF; cdr3_nt: TGTGCCAGCAGTTCAGGCGGCATTCAGTACTTC
d_call: NA; clone_size: few; j_call: TRBJ1-1; v_call: TRBV4-2; cdr3_aa: CASSPLGGRAFF; cdr3_nt: TGTGCCAGCAGCCCCCTAGGGGGGAGAGCTTTCTTT
d_call: NA; clone_size: NA; j_call: TRBJ2-6; v_call: TRBV7-3; cdr3_aa: CASSSDSSGANVLTF; cdr3_nt: TGTGCCAGCAGCTCGGACAGCTCTGGGGCCAACGTCCTGACTTTC
d_call: NA; clone_size: few; j_call: TRBJ2-3; v_call: TRBV20-1; cdr3_aa: CSAQRRRGSTDTQYF; cdr3_nt: TGCAGTGCTCAACGGAGACGGGGGAGCACAGATACGCAGTATTTT
d_call: NA; clone_size: many; j_call: TRBJ1-1; v_call: TRBV7-9; cdr3_aa: CASSPGFPEAFF; cdr3_nt: TGTGCCAGCAGCCCAGGGTTTCCTGAAGCTTTCTTT
d_call: TRBD1; clone_size: many; j_call: TRBJ1-5; v_call: TRBV9; cdr3_aa: CASSVGGQGNQPQHF; cdr3_nt: TGTGCCAGCAGCGTAGGAGGACAGGGCAATCAGCCCCAGCATTTT